The 9 T cell receptor beta chains reported below all come from one sample, sequenced in a study of graft-versus-host responses after intestinal transplantation. Measured with immunoSEQ multiplex PCR; TCRdb has only the in-frame clones, and not every one. The sample carries about 10,000 clones, around 89% recorded once. The sequences come from PBMCs, collected 242 days after intestinal transplant. All receptors come from a human patient who received an intestinal transplant, so some T cells may come from the graft donor.

The rearrangement joins TRBV28 to TRBJ2-7; 9 bases are shared with TRBD1. Germline CDR1 is MDHEN and CDR2 is SYDVKM. The CDR3 spans 14 residues. The V gene end was trimmed by 6 bases and the J gene end by 2 bases; junction bases not matched to a gene: 5. CDR3 coding DNA: TGTGCCAGCAGGGCGGGACAGGGACCCTACGAGCAGTACTTC. Protein product: CASRAGQGPYEQYF.

This chain uses TRBV9 with TRBJ2-7, with D tentatively TRBD1 (6 bases). The CDR3 contains 15 residues. Germline lookup yields CDR1 SGDLS and CDR2 YYNGEE. V lost 3 bases and J 2 bases, leaving 15 bases between the germline ends. The CDR3: CASSAPGQSPYEQYF. Here the CDR3 DNA reads TGTGCCAGCAGCGCCCCGGGACAATCACCCTACGAGCAGTACTTC.

The J gene is TRBJ1-1, the V gene TRBV6-5; D gene ambiguous. This CDR3 has 14 residues. Trimming removed 2 bases at V and 5 bases at J, with 12 bases between. The V gene's germline CDR1 is MNHEY and CDR2 SVGAGI. The DNA of the CDR3 is TGTGCCAGCAGTTACGTTGACGGGCAGACTGAAGCTTTCTTT. The encoded protein is CASSYVDGQTEAFF.

J is TRBJ2-3 and V is TRBV7-3; D might be TRBD1 (6 bases). There are 16 residues in the CDR3. Germline lookup yields CDR1 SGHTA and CDR2 FQGTGA. V dropped 1 base and J dropped 3 bases, with 14 bases sitting between them. The CDR3 DNA sequence: TGTGCCAGCAGCTTAATTGGTACAGGGCGGACAGATACGCAGTATTTT. Translated: CASSLIGTGRTDTQYF.

The J gene is TRBJ1-1, the V gene TRBV2; a weak D match, TRBD1 (5 bases). This CDR3 region has 15 residues. Germline CDR1 is SNHLY and CDR2 is FYNNEI. Trimming left V 6 bases short and J 7 bases short, with 21 bases between. In nucleotides, the CDR3 is TGTGCCAGCAGCTTTAATACTCCGTCGGGGCATGAAGCTTTCTTT. Its translation: CASSFNTPSGHEAFF.

The J gene is TRBJ2-7, the V gene TRBV5-1; perhaps D is TRBD1 or TRBD2 (7 bases each). Germline lookup yields CDR1 SGHRS and CDR2 YFSETQ. This CDR3 has 15 amino acids. The V gene lost 4 bases and the J gene lost 2 bases, with 16 bases spanning the gap. CDR3: CASSSGTAIAYEQYF. The CDR3 nucleotides are TGCGCCAGCAGCAGCGGGACAGCGATAGCCTACGAGCAGTACTTC. Together with reference TRBV5-1 and TRBJ2-7, the CDR3 gives the full variable domain: KAGVTQTPRYLIKTRGQQVTLSCSPISGHRSVSWYQQTPGQGLQFLFEYFSETQRNKGNFPGRFSGRQFSNSRSEMNVSTLELGDSALYLCASSSGTAIAYEQYFGPGTRLTVT.

The chain links TRBV30 to TRBJ2-5; D possibly matches TRBD1 or TRBD2 (5 bases each). This CDR3 region has 11 residues. Germline loops: CDR1 GTSNPN, CDR2 SVGIG (reference sequence). Trimming removed 1 base from V and 5 bases from J, with 5 bases in between. CDR3 protein: CAWSGGETQYF. CDR3 nucleotides: TGTGCCTGGAGTGGGGGGGAGACCCAGTACTTC.

This sequence joins TRBV30 and TRBJ2-1; TRBD1 aligns across 7 bases. This CDR3 contains 14 residues. Germline V gives CDR1 GTSNPN, CDR2 SVGIG (reference sequence). Trimming took 0 bases from V and 6 from J; bases not matched to a gene: 5. The chain's CDR3 is CAWSVRQGVNEQFF. DNA for the CDR3: TGTGCCTGGAGTGTACGGCAGGGGGTCAATGAGCAGTTCTTC. Full variable domain (outside the CDR3, taken from reference TRBV30 and TRBJ2-1): SQTIHQWPATLVQPVGSPLSLECTVEGTSNPNLYWYRQAAGRGLQLLFYSVGIGQISSEVPQNLSASRPQDRQFILSSKKLLLSDSGFYLCAWSVRQGVNEQFFGPGTRLTVL.

This chain joins TRBV5-6 and TRBJ2-1, with D hard to call. The CDR3 runs 11 residues. Germline CDR1 SGHDT, CDR2 YYEEEE. Trimming cost V 0 bases and J 6 bases, with 1 base left between them. CDR3 in amino acids: CASSLANEQFF. In DNA form, the CDR3 reads TGTGCCAGCAGCTTGGCCAATGAGCAGTTCTTC. Based on the CDR3 plus reference TRBV5-6 and TRBJ2-1, the full variable domain is DAGVTQSPTHLIKTRGQQVTLRCSPKSGHDTVSWYQQALGQGPQFIFQYYEEEERQRGNFPDRFSGHQFPNYSSELNVNALLLGDSALYLCASSLANEQFFGPGTRLTVL.